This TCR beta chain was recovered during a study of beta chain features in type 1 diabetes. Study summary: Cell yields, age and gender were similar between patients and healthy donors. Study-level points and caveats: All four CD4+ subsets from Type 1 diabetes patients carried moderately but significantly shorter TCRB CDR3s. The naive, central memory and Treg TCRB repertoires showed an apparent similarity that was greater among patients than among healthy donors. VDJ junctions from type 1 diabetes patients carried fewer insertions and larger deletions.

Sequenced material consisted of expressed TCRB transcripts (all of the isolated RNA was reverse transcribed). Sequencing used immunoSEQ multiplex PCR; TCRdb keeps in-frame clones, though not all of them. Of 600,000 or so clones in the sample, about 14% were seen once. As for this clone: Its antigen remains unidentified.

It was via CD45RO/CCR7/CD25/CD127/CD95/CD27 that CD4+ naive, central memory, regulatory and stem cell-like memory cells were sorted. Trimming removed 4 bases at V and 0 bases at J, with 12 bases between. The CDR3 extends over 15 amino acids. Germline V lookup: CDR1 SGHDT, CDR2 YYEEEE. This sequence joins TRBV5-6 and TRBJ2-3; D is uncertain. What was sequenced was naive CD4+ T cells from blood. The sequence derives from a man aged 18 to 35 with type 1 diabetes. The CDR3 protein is CASSTWPSSTDTQYF. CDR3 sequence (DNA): TGTGCCAGCAGCACCTGGCCCAGTAGCACAGATACGCAGTATTTT. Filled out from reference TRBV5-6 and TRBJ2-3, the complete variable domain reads DAGVTQSPTHLIKTRGQQVTLRCSPKSGHDTVSWYQQALGQGPQFIFQYYEEEERQRGNFPDRFSGHQFPNYSSELNVNALLLGDSALYLCASSTWPSSTDTQYFGPGTRLTVL.